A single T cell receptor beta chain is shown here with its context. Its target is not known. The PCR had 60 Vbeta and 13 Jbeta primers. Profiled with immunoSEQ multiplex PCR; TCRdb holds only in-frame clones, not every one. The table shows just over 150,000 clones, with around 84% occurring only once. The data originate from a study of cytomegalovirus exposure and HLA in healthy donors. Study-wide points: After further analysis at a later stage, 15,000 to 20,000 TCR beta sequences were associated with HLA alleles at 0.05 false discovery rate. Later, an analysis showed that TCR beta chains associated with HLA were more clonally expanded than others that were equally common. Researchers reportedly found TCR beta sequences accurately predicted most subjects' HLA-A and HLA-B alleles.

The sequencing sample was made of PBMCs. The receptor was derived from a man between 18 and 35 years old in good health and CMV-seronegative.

DNA for the CDR3: TGTGCCAGCAGTCAGGGGGCTCCGTACAATGAGCAGTTCTTC. This translates into CASSQGAPYNEQFF. V is TRBV7-9 and J is TRBJ2-1; 8 bases match TRBD1. Germline assignment: CDR1 SEHNR and CDR2 FQNEAQ (reference sequence). J gave up 4 bases and V 6 bases, and 5 bases lay outside the gene matches. The CDR3 consists of 14 residues.